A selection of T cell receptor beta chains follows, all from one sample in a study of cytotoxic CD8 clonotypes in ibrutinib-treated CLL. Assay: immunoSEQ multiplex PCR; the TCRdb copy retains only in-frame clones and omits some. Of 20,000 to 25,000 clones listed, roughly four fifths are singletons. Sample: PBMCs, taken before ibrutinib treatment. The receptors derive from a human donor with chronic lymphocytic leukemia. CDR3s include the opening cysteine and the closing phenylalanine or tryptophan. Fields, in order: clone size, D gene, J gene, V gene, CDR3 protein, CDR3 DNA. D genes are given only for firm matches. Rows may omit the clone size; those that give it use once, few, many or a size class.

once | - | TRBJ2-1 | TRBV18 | CASSPGLVNEQFF | TGTGCCAGCTCACCGGGACTCGTCAATGAGCAGTTCTTC
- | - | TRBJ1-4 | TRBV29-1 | CSALRTTNEKLFF | TGCAGCGCCCTCCGAACAACTAATGAAAAACTGTTTTTT
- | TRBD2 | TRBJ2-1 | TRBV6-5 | CASSYSGRSDNEQFF | TGTGCCAGCAGTTACTCCGGGAGGTCAGACAATGAGCAGTTCTTC
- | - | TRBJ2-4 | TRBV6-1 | CASSERLGTKNIQYF | TGTGCCAGCAGTGAGAGGTTAGGGACCAAAAACATTCAGTACTTC
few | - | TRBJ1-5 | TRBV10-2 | CASRKGPDQPQHF | TGCGCCAGCAGGAAGGGGCCTGATCAGCCCCAGCATTTT
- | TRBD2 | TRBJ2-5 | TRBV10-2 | CATSLGGETQYF | TGCGCCACCTCCTTGGGGGGGGAGACCCAGTACTTC
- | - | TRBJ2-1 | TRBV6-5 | CASSPGLHNEQFF | TGTGCCAGCAGCCCCGGACTGCACAATGAGCAGTTCTTC
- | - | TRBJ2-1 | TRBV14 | CASSPEGIDEQFF | TGTGCCAGCAGCCCCGAAGGCATAGATGAGCAGTTCTTC
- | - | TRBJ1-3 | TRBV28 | CASRAPPGTGNTIYF | TGTGCCAGCAGAGCCCCTCCAGGGACTGGAAACACCATATATTTT
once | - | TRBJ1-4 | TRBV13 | CASSRRGYPRQLNNEKLFF | TGTGCCAGCAGCCGCCGGGGGTACCCTCGGCAACTTAATAATGAAAAACTGTTTTTT